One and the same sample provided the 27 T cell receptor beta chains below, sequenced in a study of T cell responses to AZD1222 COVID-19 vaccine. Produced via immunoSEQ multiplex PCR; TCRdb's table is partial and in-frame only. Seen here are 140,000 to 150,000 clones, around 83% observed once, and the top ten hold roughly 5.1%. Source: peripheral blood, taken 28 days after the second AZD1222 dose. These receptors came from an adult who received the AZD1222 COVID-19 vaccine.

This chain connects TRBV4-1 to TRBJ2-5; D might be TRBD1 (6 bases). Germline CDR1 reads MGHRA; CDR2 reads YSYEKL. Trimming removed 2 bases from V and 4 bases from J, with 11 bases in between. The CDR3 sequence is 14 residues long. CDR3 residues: CASSQLPGVETQYF. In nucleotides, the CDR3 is TGCGCCAGCAGCCAACTTCCAGGGGTAGAGACCCAGTACTTC.

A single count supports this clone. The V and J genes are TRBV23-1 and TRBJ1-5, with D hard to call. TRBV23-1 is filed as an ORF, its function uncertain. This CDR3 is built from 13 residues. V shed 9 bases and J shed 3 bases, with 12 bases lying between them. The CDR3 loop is CARRKWNNQPQHF. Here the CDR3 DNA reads TGCGCCAGGAGGAAGTGGAACAATCAGCCCCAGCATTTT.

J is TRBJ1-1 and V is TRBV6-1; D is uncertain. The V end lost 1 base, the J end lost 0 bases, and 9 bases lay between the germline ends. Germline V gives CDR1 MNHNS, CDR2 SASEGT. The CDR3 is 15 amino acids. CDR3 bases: TGTGCCAGCAGTGAAGGGCACAACTTGAACACTGAAGCTTTCTTT. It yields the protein CASSEGHNLNTEAFF.

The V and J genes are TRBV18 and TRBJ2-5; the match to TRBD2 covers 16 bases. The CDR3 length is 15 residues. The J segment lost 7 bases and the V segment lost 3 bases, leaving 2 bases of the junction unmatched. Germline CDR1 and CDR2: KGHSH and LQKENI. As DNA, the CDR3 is TGTGCCAGCTCACCGGGGACTAGCGGGAGGGCGACCCAGTACTTC. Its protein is CASSPGTSGRATQYF.

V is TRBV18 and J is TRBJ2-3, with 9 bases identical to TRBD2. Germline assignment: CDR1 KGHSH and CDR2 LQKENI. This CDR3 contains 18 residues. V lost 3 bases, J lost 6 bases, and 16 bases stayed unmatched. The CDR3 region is CASSPSMGATAGGDTQYF. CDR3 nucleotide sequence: TGTGCCAGCTCACCGAGTATGGGCGCTACAGCGGGAGGTGATACGCAGTATTTT.

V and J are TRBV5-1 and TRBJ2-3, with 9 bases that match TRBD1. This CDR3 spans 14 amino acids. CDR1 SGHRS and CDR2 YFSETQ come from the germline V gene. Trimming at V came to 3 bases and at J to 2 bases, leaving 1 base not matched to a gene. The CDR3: CASSSQGATDTQYF. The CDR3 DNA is TGCGCCAGCAGCTCACAGGGGGCCACAGATACGCAGTATTTT.

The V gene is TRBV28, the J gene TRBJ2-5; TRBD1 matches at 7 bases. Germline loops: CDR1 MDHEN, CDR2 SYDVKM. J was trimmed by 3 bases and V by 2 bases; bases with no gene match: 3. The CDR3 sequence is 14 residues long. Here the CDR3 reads CASSLTGTEETQYF. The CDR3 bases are TGTGCCAGCAGTTTAACCGGGACAGAAGAGACCCAGTACTTC.

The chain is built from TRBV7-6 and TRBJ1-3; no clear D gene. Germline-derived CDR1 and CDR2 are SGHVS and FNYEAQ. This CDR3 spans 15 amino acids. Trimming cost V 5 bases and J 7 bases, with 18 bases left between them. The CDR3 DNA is TGTGCCAGCAGCCCCCGGACCCTGGTTACTAACACCATATATTTT. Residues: CASSPRTLVTNTIYF.

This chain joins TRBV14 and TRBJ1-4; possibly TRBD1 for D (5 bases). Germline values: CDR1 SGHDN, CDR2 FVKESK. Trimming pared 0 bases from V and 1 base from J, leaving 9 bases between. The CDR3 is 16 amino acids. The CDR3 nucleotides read TGTGCCAGCAGCCAAGATCTTGGGGGAACTAATGAAAAACTGTTTTTT. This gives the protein CASSQDLGGTNEKLFF.

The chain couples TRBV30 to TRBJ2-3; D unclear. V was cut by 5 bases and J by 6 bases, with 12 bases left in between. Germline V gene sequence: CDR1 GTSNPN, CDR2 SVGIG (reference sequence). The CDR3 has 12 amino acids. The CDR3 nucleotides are TGTGCCTGGGGGTCGGGTTGGGATACGCAGTATTTT. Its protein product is CAWGSGWDTQYF.

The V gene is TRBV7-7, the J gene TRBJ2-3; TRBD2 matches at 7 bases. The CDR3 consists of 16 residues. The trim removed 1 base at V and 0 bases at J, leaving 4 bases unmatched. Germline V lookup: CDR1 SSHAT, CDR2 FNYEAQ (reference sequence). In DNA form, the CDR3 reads TGTGCCAGCAGCTTAGGAGCGGGGCTTAGCACAGATACGCAGTATTTT. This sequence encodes CASSLGAGLSTDTQYF.

DNA for the CDR3: TGTGCCTGGGCCGGGACTAGCGGGAGGGGAACAGATACGCAGTATTTT. Translation gives CAWAGTSGRGTDTQYF. V gene TRBV30 combines with J gene TRBJ2-3; 16 bases fit TRBD2. Germline CDR1 and CDR2: GTSNPN and SVGIG (reference sequence). V shed 5 bases, J shed 3 bases, and the junction held 5 bases outside the gene matches. The CDR3 has 16 amino acids. The variable domain in full, completed from reference TRBV30 and TRBJ2-3, reads SQTIHQWPATLVQPVGSPLSLECTVEGTSNPNLYWYRQAAGRGLQLLFYSVGIGQISSEVPQNLSASRPQDRQFILSSKKLLLSDSGFYLCAWAGTSGRGTDTQYFGPGTRLTVL.

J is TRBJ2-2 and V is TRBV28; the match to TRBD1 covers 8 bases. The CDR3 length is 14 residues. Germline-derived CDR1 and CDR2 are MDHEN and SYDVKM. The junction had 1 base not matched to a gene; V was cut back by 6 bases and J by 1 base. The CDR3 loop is CASRTGGNTGELFF. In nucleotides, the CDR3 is TGTGCCAGCAGAACAGGGGGGAACACCGGGGAGCTGTTTTTT.

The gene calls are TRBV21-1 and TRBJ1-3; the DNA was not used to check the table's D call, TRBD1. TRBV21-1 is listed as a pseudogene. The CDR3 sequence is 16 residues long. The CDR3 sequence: CASSEPPGGSGNTIYF. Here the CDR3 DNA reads TGTGCCAGCAGCGAACCCCCAGGGGGCTCAGGAAACACCATATATTTT.

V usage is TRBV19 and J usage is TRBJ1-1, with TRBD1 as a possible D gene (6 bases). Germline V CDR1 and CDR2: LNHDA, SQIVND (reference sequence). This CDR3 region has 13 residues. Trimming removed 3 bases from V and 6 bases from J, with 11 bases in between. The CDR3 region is CASSIQGSPEAFF. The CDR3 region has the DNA TGTGCCAGTAGTATTCAGGGGAGTCCTGAAGCTTTCTTT.

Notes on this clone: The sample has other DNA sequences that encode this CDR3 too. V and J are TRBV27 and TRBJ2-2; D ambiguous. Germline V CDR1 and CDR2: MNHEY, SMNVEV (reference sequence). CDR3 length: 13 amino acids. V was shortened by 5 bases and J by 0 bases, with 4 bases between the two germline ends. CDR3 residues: CASSLTNTGELFF. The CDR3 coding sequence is TGTGCCAGCAGTCTAACGAACACCGGGGAGCTGTTTTTT.

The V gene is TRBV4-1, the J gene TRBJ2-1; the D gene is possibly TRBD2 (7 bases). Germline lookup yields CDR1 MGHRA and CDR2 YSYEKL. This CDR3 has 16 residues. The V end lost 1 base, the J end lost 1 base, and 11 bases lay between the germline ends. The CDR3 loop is CASSQVGGASYNEQFF. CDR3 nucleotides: TGCGCCAGCAGCCAAGTTGGGGGGGCGTCCTACAATGAGCAGTTCTTC.

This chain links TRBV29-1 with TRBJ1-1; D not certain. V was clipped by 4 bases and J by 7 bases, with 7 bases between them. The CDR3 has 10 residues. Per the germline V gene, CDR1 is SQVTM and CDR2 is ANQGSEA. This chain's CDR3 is CSVAILEAFF. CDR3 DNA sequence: TGCAGCGTTGCTATCCTTGAAGCTTTCTTT.

The CDR3 here is CATYRGGDYGYTF. The CDR3 DNA reads TGTGCCACCTACAGGGGAGGAGACTATGGCTACACCTTC. The J gene is TRBJ1-2, the V gene TRBV24-1; 7 bases fit TRBD1. V lost 9 bases, J lost 3 bases, and 6 bases stayed unmatched. CDR1 and CDR2 from the germline V gene are KGHDR and SFDVKD. The CDR3 is 13 amino acids.

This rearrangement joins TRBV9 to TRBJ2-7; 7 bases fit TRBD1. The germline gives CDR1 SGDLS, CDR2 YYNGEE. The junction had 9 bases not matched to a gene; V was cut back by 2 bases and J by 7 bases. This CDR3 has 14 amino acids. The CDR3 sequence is CASSVGTAPREQYF. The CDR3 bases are TGTGCCAGCAGCGTCGGGACAGCTCCGAGGGAGCAGTACTTC.

The CDR3 region is CASSFPREGEQYF. CDR3 nucleotide sequence: TGTGCCAGCTCATTCCCACGGGAGGGCGAGCAGTACTTC. The gene calls are TRBV18 and TRBJ2-7; 8 bases are shared with TRBD2. CDR1 is KGHSH and CDR2 is LQKENI in the germline V gene. The CDR3 runs 13 residues. V gave up 5 bases and J gave up 6 bases; unmatched junction bases: 6.

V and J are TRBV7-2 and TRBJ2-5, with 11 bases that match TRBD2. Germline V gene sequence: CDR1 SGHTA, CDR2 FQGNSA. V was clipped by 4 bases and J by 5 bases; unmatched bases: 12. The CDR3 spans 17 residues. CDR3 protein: CASSSTFSGGARETQYF. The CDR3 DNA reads TGTGCCAGCAGCTCTACCTTTAGCGGGGGGGCGCGGGAGACCCAGTACTTC.

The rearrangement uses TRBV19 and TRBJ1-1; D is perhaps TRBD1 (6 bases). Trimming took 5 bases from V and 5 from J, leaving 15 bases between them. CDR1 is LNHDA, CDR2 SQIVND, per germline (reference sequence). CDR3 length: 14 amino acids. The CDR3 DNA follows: TGTGCCAGTAGTCAGGGGACGGGGCGGACTGAAGCTTTCTTT. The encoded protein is CASSQGTGRTEAFF.

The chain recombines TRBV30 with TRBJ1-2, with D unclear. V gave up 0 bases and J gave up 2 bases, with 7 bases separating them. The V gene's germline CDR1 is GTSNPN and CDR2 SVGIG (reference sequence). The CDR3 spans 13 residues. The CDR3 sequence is CAWSVLRNYGYTF. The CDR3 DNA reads TGTGCCTGGAGTGTACTTAGGAACTATGGCTACACCTTC. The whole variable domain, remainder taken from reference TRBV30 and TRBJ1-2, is SQTIHQWPATLVQPVGSPLSLECTVEGTSNPNLYWYRQAAGRGLQLLFYSVGIGQISSEVPQNLSASRPQDRQFILSSKKLLLSDSGFYLCAWSVLRNYGYTFGSGTRLTVV.

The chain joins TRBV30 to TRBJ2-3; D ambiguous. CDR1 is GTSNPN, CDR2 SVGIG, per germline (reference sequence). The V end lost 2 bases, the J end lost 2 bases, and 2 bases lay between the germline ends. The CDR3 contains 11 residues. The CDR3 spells CAWSTTDTQYF. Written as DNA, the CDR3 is TGTGCCTGGAGTACCACAGATACGCAGTATTTT.

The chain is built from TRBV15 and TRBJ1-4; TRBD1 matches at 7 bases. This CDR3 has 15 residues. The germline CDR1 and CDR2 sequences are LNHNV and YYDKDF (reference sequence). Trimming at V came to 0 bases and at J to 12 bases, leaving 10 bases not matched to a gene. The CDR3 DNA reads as TGTGCCACCAGCAGAGATCGGACAGGATTACAAGAACTGTTTTTT. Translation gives CATSRDRTGLQELFF. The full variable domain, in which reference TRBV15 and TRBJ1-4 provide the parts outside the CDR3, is DAMVIQNPRYQVTQFGKPVTLSCSQTLNHNVMYWYQQKSSQAPKLLFHYYDKDFNNEADTPDNFQSRRPNTSFCFLDIRSPGLGDTAMYLCATSRDRTGLQELFFGSGTQLSVL.

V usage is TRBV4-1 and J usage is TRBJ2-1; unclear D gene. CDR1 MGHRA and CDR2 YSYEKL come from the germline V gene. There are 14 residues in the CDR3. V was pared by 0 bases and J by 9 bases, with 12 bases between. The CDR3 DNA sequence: TGCGCCAGCAGCCAAGATAAACCAAGAGGTGAGCAGTTCTTC. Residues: CASSQDKPRGEQFF.